This T cell receptor (beta chain) was sequenced during a study of blood T cell repertoires in COVID-19. Study details: There were acute and convalescent COVID-19 samples, and they came from the United States, Italy and Spain.

The protocol was immunoSEQ multiplex PCR, while the TCRdb copy is restricted to in-frame clones and leaves out a portion. Of about 180,000 clones detected, approximately 83% appear once; the ten largest clones hold more than 1.5%. This TCR derives from a human donor in a cohort sampled during active COVID-19. The specimen was peripheral blood.

In nucleotides, the CDR3 is TGTGCCAGCAGGCTAGCGGGTGGGCCGAGGGAGCAGTACTTC. Translation gives CASRLAGGPREQYF. The chain uses TRBV5-4 and TRBJ2-7, with 8 bases that match TRBD2. CDR3 length: 14 residues. After removal of 5 bases from V and 7 bases from J, the junction contained 11 bases not matched to a gene. Germline V gives CDR1 SGHNT, CDR2 YYREEE (reference sequence).